These 9 T cell receptor beta chains were sequenced from one sample in a study of T cell responses to AZD1222 COVID-19 vaccine. Measured with immunoSEQ multiplex PCR; TCRdb has only the in-frame clones, and not every one. The repertoire holds about 150,000 clones, with about 93% as singletons. The sequencing used peripheral blood, collected on day 0 of AZD1222 vaccination. The receptors derive from an adult in good health.

V is TRBV19 and J is TRBJ1-4; D may be TRBD1 (5 bases). Per germline, CDR1 LNHDA and CDR2 SQIVND (reference sequence). CDR3 length: 16 amino acids. V was shortened by 0 bases and J by 0 bases, with 8 bases between the two germline ends. The CDR3 sequence is CASSIDDRTTNEKLFF. As DNA, the CDR3 is TGTGCCAGTAGTATAGATGACAGAACAACTAATGAAAAACTGTTTTTT.

The chain combines TRBV7-8 with TRBJ1-2; tentatively, D is TRBD1 (5 bases). Looked up from germline, CDR1 is SGHVS and CDR2 is FQNEAQ. The ends were cut back, 3 bases at V and 5 bases at J, with 10 bases in the middle. CDR3 length: 13 residues. Here the CDR3 reads CASSLRDVYGYTF. The CDR3 DNA reads as TGTGCCAGCAGCTTGCGGGACGTATATGGCTACACCTTC.

The chain recombines TRBV6-5 with TRBJ1-4; a weak D match, TRBD1 (6 bases). The CDR3 sequence is 15 residues long. V was pared by 6 bases and J by 6 bases, with 17 bases between. Per germline, CDR1 MNHEY and CDR2 SVGAGI. The CDR3 DNA follows: TGTGCCAGCAGAAATCAGGGGAGGCTGGATGAAAAACTGTTTTTT. Its protein is CASRNQGRLDEKLFF.

The rearrangement joins TRBV7-3 to TRBJ2-1; D could derive from TRBD1 or TRBD2 (5 bases each). Trimming shortened V by 5 bases and J by 4 bases, and 12 bases separated the two germline ends. This CDR3 is 14 amino acids long. Germline V gives CDR1 SGHTA, CDR2 FQGTGA. The CDR3 sequence: CASSRDAGYNEQFF. The CDR3 nucleotides are TGTGCCAGCAGCCGGGACGCAGGATACAATGAGCAGTTCTTC.

The chain is built from TRBV3-1 (or the pseudogene TRBV3-2) and TRBJ2-7, with 8 positions matching TRBD1. Per the germline V gene, CDR1 is LGHDT and CDR2 is YNNKEL (reference sequence). With 1 base clipped from V and 5 bases from J, the junction kept 7 bases outside the gene matches. The CDR3 runs to 15 residues. Here the CDR3 reads CASSQVETGVDEQYF. The CDR3 region has the DNA TGTGCCAGCAGCCAAGTCGAGACAGGGGTGGACGAGCAGTACTTC.

V is TRBV2 and J is TRBJ1-5; the match to TRBD1 covers 10 bases. Germline assignment: CDR1 SNHLY and CDR2 FYNNEI. There are 16 residues in the CDR3. Trimming at V came to 9 bases and at J to 2 bases, leaving 10 bases not matched to a gene. In DNA, the CDR3 is TGTGCCAGAATAAGGGACAGGGGAGCGGGCAATCAGCCCCAGCATTTT. Encoded protein: CARIRDRGAGNQPQHF. The full variable domain, completed using reference TRBV2 and TRBJ1-5, is EPEVTQTPSHQVTQMGQEVILRCVPISNHLYFYWYRQILGQKVEFLVSFYNNEISEKSEIFDDQFSVERPDGSNFTLKIRSTKLEDSAMYFCARIRDRGAGNQPQHFGDGTRLSIL.

The chain links TRBV6-5 to TRBJ2-2; D unclear. Germline lookup yields CDR1 MNHEY and CDR2 SVGAGI. V gave up 4 bases and J gave up 7 bases, with 4 bases separating them. The CDR3 totals 11 residues. The CDR3 nucleotides are TGTGCCAGCAGTTTTGGCGGGGAGCTGTTTTTT. As protein: CASSFGGELFF.

The table lists this clone with a few counts. CDR3 protein: CASSDIGQFATNEKLFF. In DNA, the CDR3 is TGTGCCAGCAGTGACATCGGACAGTTTGCAACTAATGAAAAACTGTTTTTT. This chain joins TRBV2 and TRBJ1-4; D possibly corresponds to TRBD1 (6 bases). The length of the CDR3 is 17 residues. Germline V gene lookup returns CDR1 SNHLY and CDR2 FYNNEI. V dropped 3 bases and J dropped 0 bases, with 14 bases sitting between them.

The chain combines TRBV30 with TRBJ2-7; TRBD2 aligns across 7 bases. This CDR3 spans 13 amino acids. V lost 4 bases, J lost 0 bases, and 3 bases stayed unmatched. CDR1 GTSNPN and CDR2 SVGIG come from the germline V gene (reference sequence). The CDR3 DNA follows: TGTGCCTGGAAACTAGCGAACTCCTACGAGCAGTACTTC. Translated: CAWKLANSYEQYF.